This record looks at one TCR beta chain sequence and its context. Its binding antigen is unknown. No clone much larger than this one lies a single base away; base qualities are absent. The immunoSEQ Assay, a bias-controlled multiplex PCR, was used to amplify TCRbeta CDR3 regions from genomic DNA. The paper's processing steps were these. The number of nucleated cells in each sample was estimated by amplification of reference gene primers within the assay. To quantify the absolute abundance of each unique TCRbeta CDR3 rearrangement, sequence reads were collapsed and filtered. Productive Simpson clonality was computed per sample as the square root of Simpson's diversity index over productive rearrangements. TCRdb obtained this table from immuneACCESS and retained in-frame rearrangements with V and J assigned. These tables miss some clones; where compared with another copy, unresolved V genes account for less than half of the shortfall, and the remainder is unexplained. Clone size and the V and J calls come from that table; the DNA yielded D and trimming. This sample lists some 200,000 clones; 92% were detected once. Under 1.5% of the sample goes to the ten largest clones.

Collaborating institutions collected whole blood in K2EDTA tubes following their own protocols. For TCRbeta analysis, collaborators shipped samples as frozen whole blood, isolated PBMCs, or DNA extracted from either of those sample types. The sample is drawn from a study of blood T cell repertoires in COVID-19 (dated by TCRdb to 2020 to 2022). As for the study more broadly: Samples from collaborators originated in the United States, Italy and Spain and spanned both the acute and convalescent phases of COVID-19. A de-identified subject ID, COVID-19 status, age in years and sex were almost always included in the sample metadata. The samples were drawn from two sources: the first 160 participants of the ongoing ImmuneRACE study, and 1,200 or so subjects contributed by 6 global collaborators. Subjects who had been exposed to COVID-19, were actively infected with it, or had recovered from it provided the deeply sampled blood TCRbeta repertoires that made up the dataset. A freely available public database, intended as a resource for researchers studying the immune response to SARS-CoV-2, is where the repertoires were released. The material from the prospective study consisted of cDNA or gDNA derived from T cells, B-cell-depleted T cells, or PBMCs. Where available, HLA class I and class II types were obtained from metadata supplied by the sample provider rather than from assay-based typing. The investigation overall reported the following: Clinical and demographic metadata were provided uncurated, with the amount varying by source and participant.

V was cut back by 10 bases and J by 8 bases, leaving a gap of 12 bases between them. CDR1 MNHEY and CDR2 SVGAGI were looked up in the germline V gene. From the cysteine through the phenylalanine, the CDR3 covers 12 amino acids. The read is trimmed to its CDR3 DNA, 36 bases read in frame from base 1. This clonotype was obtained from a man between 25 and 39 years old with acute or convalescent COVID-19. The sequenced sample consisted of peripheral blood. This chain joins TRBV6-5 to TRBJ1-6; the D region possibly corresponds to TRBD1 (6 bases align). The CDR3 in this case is CANTRGYSPLHF. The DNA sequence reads TGTGCCAACACCAGGGGATATTCACCCCTCCACTTT.